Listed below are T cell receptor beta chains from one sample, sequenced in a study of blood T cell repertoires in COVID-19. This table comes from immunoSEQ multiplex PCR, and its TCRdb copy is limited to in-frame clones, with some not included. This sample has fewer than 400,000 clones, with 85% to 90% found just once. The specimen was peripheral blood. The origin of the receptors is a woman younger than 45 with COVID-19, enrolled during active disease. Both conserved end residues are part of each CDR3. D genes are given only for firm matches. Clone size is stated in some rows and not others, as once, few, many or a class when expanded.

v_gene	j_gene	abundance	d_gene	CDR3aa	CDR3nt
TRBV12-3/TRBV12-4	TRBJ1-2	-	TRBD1	CASRGTGSGYTF	TGTGCCAGCAGGGGGACAGGGAGCGGCTACACCTTC
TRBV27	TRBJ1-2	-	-	CASSPGTHYGYTF	TGTGCCAGCAGTCCCGGGACACACTATGGCTACACCTTC
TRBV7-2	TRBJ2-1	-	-	CASSLEAGEQFF	TGTGCCAGCAGCTTAGAGGCGGGAGAGCAGTTCTTC
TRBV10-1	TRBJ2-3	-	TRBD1	CASSESGTGSFLSDTQYF	TGCGCCAGCAGTGAGTCCGGGACAGGGTCTTTTTTGAGTGATACGCAGTATTTT
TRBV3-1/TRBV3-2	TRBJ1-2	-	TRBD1	CASSQTPGQGQDGYTF	TGTGCCAGCAGCCAAACCCCGGGACAGGGTCAGGACGGCTACACCTTC
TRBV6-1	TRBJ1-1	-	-	CASSEAGDTIEAFF	TGTGCCAGCAGTGAAGCAGGGGACACCATTGAAGCTTTCTTT
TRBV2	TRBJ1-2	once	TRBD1	CASSYFVSGGNYGYTF	TGTGCCAGCAGTTACTTTGTGTCAGGGGGGAACTATGGCTACACCTTC
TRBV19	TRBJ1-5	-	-	CASSSGTLGFQPQHF	TGTGCCAGTAGTTCCGGGACACTAGGCTTTCAGCCCCAGCATTTT
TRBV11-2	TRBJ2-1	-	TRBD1	CASSQGQGFNEQFF	TGTGCCAGCAGCCAGGGACAGGGGTTTAATGAGCAGTTCTTC
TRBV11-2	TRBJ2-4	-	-	CASSPVQGRGIQYF	TGTGCCAGCAGCCCCGTACAGGGCCGAGGCATTCAGTACTTC
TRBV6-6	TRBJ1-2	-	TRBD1	CASSLSGQYGYTF	TGTGCCAGCAGCCTCTCGGGACAGTATGGCTACACCTTC
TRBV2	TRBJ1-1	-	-	CASVSNLNTEAFF	TGTGCCAGCGTTAGCAATTTGAACACTGAAGCTTTCTTT
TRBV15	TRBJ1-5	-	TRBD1	CATSRVPYWTGASNQPQHF	TGTGCCACCAGCAGAGTCCCTTATTGGACAGGTGCAAGCAATCAGCCCCAGCATTTT
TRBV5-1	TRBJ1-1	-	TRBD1	CASSLAGQRNTEAFF	TGCGCCAGCAGCTTGGCGGGACAGAGGAACACTGAAGCTTTCTTT
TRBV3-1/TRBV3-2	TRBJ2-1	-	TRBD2	CASSLPGTSGISGEQFF	TGTGCCAGCAGCTTACCCGGGACTAGCGGGATTTCGGGTGAGCAGTTCTTC
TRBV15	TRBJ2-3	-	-	CATSRGTLIGDTQYF	TGTGCCACCAGCAGAGGGACTCTCATCGGAGATACGCAGTATTTT
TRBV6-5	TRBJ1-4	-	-	CASTDEGTNEKLFF	TGTGCCAGCACCGACGAGGGCACTAATGAAAAACTGTTTTTT
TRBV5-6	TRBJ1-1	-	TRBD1	CASSLVRTGGETEAFF	TGTGCCAGCAGCTTGGTGCGGACAGGGGGCGAGACTGAAGCTTTCTTT
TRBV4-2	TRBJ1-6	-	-	CASSQVGGPNNSPLHF	TGTGCCAGCAGCCAAGTAGGGGGACCCAATAATTCACCCCTCCACTTT
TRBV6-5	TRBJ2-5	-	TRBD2	CASSSTSGRWETQYF	TGTGCCAGCAGCTCAACTAGCGGGAGGTGGGAGACCCAGTACTTC
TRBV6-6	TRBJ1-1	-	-	CASSPGPEAFF	TGTGCCAGCAGTCCAGGTCCTGAAGCTTTCTTT
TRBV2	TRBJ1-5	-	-	CASQGQSLNQPQHF	TGTGCCAGCCAAGGACAGAGCCTAAATCAGCCCCAGCATTTT
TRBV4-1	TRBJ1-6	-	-	CASSQVSVNSPLHF	TGCGCCAGCAGCCAAGTGTCAGTAAATTCACCCCTCCACTTT
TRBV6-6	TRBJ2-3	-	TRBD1	CASSYPGQGLDTQYF	TGTGCCAGCAGTTATCCGGGACAGGGATTAGATACGCAGTATTTT
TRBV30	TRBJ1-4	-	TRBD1	CAWSRDRGMFF	TGTGCCTGGAGTAGGGACAGGGGTATGTTTTTT
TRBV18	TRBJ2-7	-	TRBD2	CASSPFTSGNSYEQYF	TGTGCCAGCTCACCATTTACTAGCGGGAACTCCTACGAGCAGTACTTC
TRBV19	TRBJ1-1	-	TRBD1	CASRDRGGRATEAFF	TGTGCCAGTAGGGACAGGGGAGGTCGGGCCACTGAAGCTTTCTTT